These T cell receptor beta chains were read from a single sample in a study of cytomegalovirus exposure and HLA in healthy donors. The table came from immunoSEQ multiplex PCR; TCRdb's copy has only in-frame clones and leaves some out. This table holds roughly 140,000 clones, about 64% found once. Source material: PBMCs. These TCRs come from a young woman in good health and CMV-seropositive. The CDR3 runs from the conserved cysteine through the conserved F or W. Each record gives: J gene, V gene, D gene, clone size, CDR3 protein, CDR3 DNA. A D gene is named only where the DNA matches it firmly. Size is stated for part of the rows, as once, few or many counts, or as a class when the clone is expanded.

J gene: TRBJ1-5; V gene: TRBV10-2; D gene: TRBD1; clone size: -; CDR3 protein: CASRSGTGGDQPQHF; CDR3 DNA: TGCGCCAGCAGATCCGGGACAGGGGGCGATCAGCCCCAGCATTTT
J gene: TRBJ1-2; V gene: TRBV28; D gene: TRBD1; clone size: -; CDR3 protein: CASSSLGQQGAYGYTF; CDR3 DNA: TGTGCCAGCAGTTCGTTAGGGCAACAGGGGGCCTATGGCTACACCTTC
J gene: TRBJ2-7; V gene: TRBV5-1; D gene: TRBD1; clone size: -; CDR3 protein: CASSLRSYRTGRHYEQYF; CDR3 DNA: TGCGCCAGCAGCTTGCGGAGTTATAGGACAGGTAGACACTACGAGCAGTACTTC
J gene: TRBJ2-3; V gene: TRBV4-1; D gene: -; clone size: -; CDR3 protein: CASTPISGQGRDTQYF; CDR3 DNA: TGCGCCAGCACTCCGATCTCGGGACAAGGGCGAGATACGCAGTATTTT
J gene: TRBJ1-1; V gene: TRBV20-1; D gene: -; clone size: -; CDR3 protein: CSASSRSEAFF; CDR3 DNA: TGCAGTGCTAGTAGCCGCTCTGAAGCTTTCTTT
J gene: TRBJ1-1; V gene: TRBV6-1; D gene: -; clone size: -; CDR3 protein: CASRTDSLARAAFF; CDR3 DNA: TGTGCCAGCAGGACGGACTCACTCGCGAGGGCAGCTTTCTTT
J gene: TRBJ2-6; V gene: TRBV5-4; D gene: -; clone size: few; CDR3 protein: CATSAPGTGANVLTF; CDR3 DNA: TGTGCCACCAGTGCCCCGGGGACAGGGGCCAACGTCCTGACTTTC
J gene: TRBJ1-2; V gene: TRBV28; D gene: -; clone size: -; CDR3 protein: CATGREYGYTF; CDR3 DNA: TGTGCCACAGGGAGGGAATATGGCTACACCTTC
J gene: TRBJ1-3; V gene: TRBV19; D gene: TRBD1; clone size: -; CDR3 protein: CASSFRQGVNTIYF; CDR3 DNA: TGTGCCAGTAGTTTCCGACAGGGTGTAAACACCATATATTTT
J gene: TRBJ2-6; V gene: TRBV19; D gene: TRBD2; clone size: -; CDR3 protein: CASSTGGGANVLTF; CDR3 DNA: TGTGCCAGTAGTACGGGGGGTGGGGCCAACGTCCTGACTTTC
J gene: TRBJ2-7; V gene: TRBV27; D gene: TRBD2; clone size: -; CDR3 protein: CASSPAGTSYEQYF; CDR3 DNA: TGTGCCAGCAGCCCAGCCGGGACTAGCTACGAGCAGTACTTC
J gene: TRBJ1-3; V gene: TRBV19; D gene: -; clone size: -; CDR3 protein: CASSMTGRGNTIYF; CDR3 DNA: TGTGCCAGTAGTATGACTGGCCGGGGAAACACCATATATTTT
J gene: TRBJ2-7; V gene: TRBV7-8; D gene: TRBD2; clone size: few; CDR3 protein: CASSLGTSGSPYEQYF; CDR3 DNA: TGTGCCAGCAGCTTGGGGACTAGCGGGAGTCCCTACGAGCAGTACTTC
J gene: TRBJ2-4; V gene: TRBV5-1; D gene: -; clone size: few; CDR3 protein: CASSLVMSGSKNIQYF; CDR3 DNA: TGCGCCAGCAGCTTGGTAATGAGCGGATCCAAAAACATTCAGTACTTC
J gene: TRBJ2-1; V gene: TRBV7-6; D gene: TRBD2; clone size: -; CDR3 protein: CASSYSGTSQYNEQFF; CDR3 DNA: TGTGCCAGCAGCTATTCCGGGACTAGCCAGTACAATGAGCAGTTCTTC
J gene: TRBJ1-5; V gene: TRBV2; D gene: -; clone size: -; CDR3 protein: CASSDWGRDGNQPQHF; CDR3 DNA: TGTGCCAGCAGTGACTGGGGGCGCGATGGCAATCAGCCCCAGCATTTT
J gene: TRBJ1-6; V gene: TRBV6-5; D gene: -; clone size: -; CDR3 protein: CASSSRVSPLHF; CDR3 DNA: TGTGCCAGCAGTTCGCGAGTTTCACCCCTCCACTTT
J gene: TRBJ1-2; V gene: TRBV19; D gene: -; clone size: -; CDR3 protein: CASSPTGDYGYTF; CDR3 DNA: TGTGCCAGTAGCCCGACAGGAGACTATGGCTACACCTTC
J gene: TRBJ1-1; V gene: TRBV9; D gene: TRBD1; clone size: once; CDR3 protein: CASSVDTGGNTEAFF; CDR3 DNA: TGTGCCAGCAGCGTAGACACAGGGGGGAACACTGAAGCTTTCTTT
J gene: TRBJ2-7; V gene: TRBV7-2; D gene: TRBD2; clone size: -; CDR3 protein: CASSLLRGNYEQYF; CDR3 DNA: TGTGCCAGCAGCTTACTGCGGGGGAACTACGAGCAGTACTTC
J gene: TRBJ1-5; V gene: TRBV6-5; D gene: -; clone size: -; CDR3 protein: CASRARGGYQPQHF; CDR3 DNA: TGTGCCAGCAGGGCTAGGGGGGGCTATCAGCCCCAGCATTTT
J gene: TRBJ2-7; V gene: TRBV5-4; D gene: TRBD1; clone size: -; CDR3 protein: CASSLDRGLREQYF; CDR3 DNA: TGTGCCAGCAGCTTGGATAGGGGGCTTCGCGAGCAGTACTTC
J gene: TRBJ2-6; V gene: TRBV19; D gene: TRBD2; clone size: -; CDR3 protein: CASSRGGAGSTGANVLTF; CDR3 DNA: TGTGCCAGTAGTAGGGGAGGGGCGGGGTCGACTGGGGCCAACGTCCTGACTTTC
J gene: TRBJ1-2; V gene: TRBV11-2; D gene: -; clone size: few; CDR3 protein: CASSFPRGGYTF; CDR3 DNA: TGTGCCAGCAGCTTCCCTAGGGGAGGCTACACCTTC
J gene: TRBJ2-7; V gene: TRBV29-1; D gene: -; clone size: -; CDR3 protein: CSVGSLGVGEQYF; CDR3 DNA: TGCAGCGTTGGCTCTTTGGGCGTCGGCGAGCAGTACTTC
J gene: TRBJ2-5; V gene: TRBV13; D gene: TRBD2; clone size: -; CDR3 protein: CASSPPRSGRSETQYF; CDR3 DNA: TGTGCCAGCAGCCCCCCCCGTAGCGGGAGAAGTGAGACCCAGTACTTC
J gene: TRBJ1-5; V gene: TRBV13; D gene: -; clone size: -; CDR3 protein: CASSLRTQAERAQHF; CDR3 DNA: TGTGCCAGCAGCTTAAGAACCCAAGCGGAACGGGCCCAGCATTTT
J gene: TRBJ1-6; V gene: TRBV30; D gene: TRBD1; clone size: few; CDR3 protein: CAWSVRGTGRNSPLHF; CDR3 DNA: TGTGCCTGGAGTGTACGAGGGACAGGGAGGAATTCACCCCTCCACTTT
J gene: TRBJ1-2; V gene: TRBV4-2; D gene: TRBD1; clone size: few; CDR3 protein: CASSRLPGQSYGYTF; CDR3 DNA: TGTGCCAGCAGCCGCCTGCCGGGACAGAGCTATGGCTACACCTTC
J gene: TRBJ1-6; V gene: TRBV28; D gene: TRBD1; clone size: -; CDR3 protein: CASSPRDRVPSPLHF; CDR3 DNA: TGTGCCAGCAGTCCCCGGGACAGGGTGCCGTCACCCCTCCACTTT
J gene: TRBJ2-1; V gene: TRBV19; D gene: -; clone size: -; CDR3 protein: CASSIGHGSGEQFF; CDR3 DNA: TGTGCCAGTAGTATAGGCCACGGGTCCGGCGAGCAGTTCTTC
J gene: TRBJ1-6; V gene: TRBV30; D gene: -; clone size: once; CDR3 protein: CAWSVETASSPLHF; CDR3 DNA: TGTGCCTGGAGTGTAGAGACAGCTTCTTCACCCCTCCACTTT
J gene: TRBJ2-5; V gene: TRBV7-9; D gene: -; clone size: -; CDR3 protein: CASSLAQQETQYF; CDR3 DNA: TGTGCCAGCAGCTTGGCCCAGCAAGAGACCCAGTACTTC
J gene: TRBJ2-5; V gene: TRBV30; D gene: -; clone size: -; CDR3 protein: CAWRHLDRPQETQYF; CDR3 DNA: TGTGCCTGGAGACATCTCGACAGGCCACAAGAGACCCAGTACTTC
J gene: TRBJ2-2; V gene: TRBV19; D gene: -; clone size: few; CDR3 protein: CASSAGLLGTGELFF; CDR3 DNA: TGTGCCAGTAGTGCCGGTTTATTGGGCACTGGGGAGCTGTTTTTT
J gene: TRBJ2-1; V gene: TRBV5-1; D gene: TRBD2; clone size: -; CDR3 protein: CASSWTSGRASEQFF; CDR3 DNA: TGCGCCAGCAGCTGGACTAGCGGGAGGGCCAGTGAGCAGTTCTTC
J gene: TRBJ1-2; V gene: TRBV9; D gene: -; clone size: -; CDR3 protein: CASSVDSRTYGGGYTF; CDR3 DNA: TGTGCCAGCAGCGTCGACAGCCGAACGTACGGGGGTGGCTACACCTTC
J gene: TRBJ1-3; V gene: TRBV6-5; D gene: -; clone size: few; CDR3 protein: CASSYSDSSFGNTIYF; CDR3 DNA: TGTGCCAGCAGTTACTCCGACAGTAGTTTTGGGAACACCATATATTTT
J gene: TRBJ2-7; V gene: TRBV5-6; D gene: TRBD2; clone size: -; CDR3 protein: CASSLGGTRLNF; CDR3 DNA: TGTGCCAGCAGCTTGGGGGGGACTAGACTGAACTTC
J gene: TRBJ1-1; V gene: TRBV7-9; D gene: -; clone size: -; CDR3 protein: CASSLEQNTEAFF; CDR3 DNA: TGTGCCAGCAGCTTAGAACAGAACACTGAAGCTTTCTTT
J gene: TRBJ2-7; V gene: TRBV19; D gene: -; clone size: once; CDR3 protein: CASSTGLHEQYF; CDR3 DNA: TGTGCCAGTAGCACCGGACTCCACGAGCAGTACTTC
J gene: TRBJ1-4; V gene: TRBV9; D gene: TRBD1; clone size: few; CDR3 protein: CASKGQGDEKLFF; CDR3 DNA: TGTGCCAGCAAGGGACAGGGTGATGAAAAACTGTTTTTT
J gene: TRBJ2-3; V gene: TRBV2; D gene: -; clone size: few; CDR3 protein: CASSSRGGARTDTQYF; CDR3 DNA: TGTGCCAGCAGTTCCCGTGGGGGGGCCCGCACAGATACGCAGTATTTT
J gene: TRBJ1-2; V gene: TRBV9; D gene: TRBD1; clone size: -; CDR3 protein: CASSARAGQGWLDGYTF; CDR3 DNA: TGTGCCAGCAGCGCCCGCGCCGGACAGGGGTGGTTGGATGGCTACACCTTC
J gene: TRBJ1-2; V gene: TRBV6-6; D gene: -; clone size: -; CDR3 protein: CASSGPRGDNYGYTF; CDR3 DNA: TGTGCCAGCAGTGGACCCCGGGGGGATAACTATGGCTACACCTTC
J gene: TRBJ2-3; V gene: TRBV5-6; D gene: TRBD2; clone size: few; CDR3 protein: CASSLRAGLTDTQYF; CDR3 DNA: TGTGCCAGCAGCTTGAGAGCGGGGCTTACAGATACGCAGTATTTT
J gene: TRBJ2-1; V gene: TRBV30; D gene: TRBD2; clone size: -; CDR3 protein: CAWSVSGRGYYNEQFF; CDR3 DNA: TGTGCCTGGAGTGTATCCGGGAGGGGCTACTACAATGAGCAGTTCTTC
J gene: TRBJ1-1; V gene: TRBV5-1; D gene: -; clone size: -; CDR3 protein: CASSPLNSYITEAFF; CDR3 DNA: TGCGCCAGCAGCCCCCTGAACAGTTATATCACTGAAGCTTTCTTT